A selection of T cell receptor beta chains follows, all from one sample in a study of blood T cells in healthy people across ages. MiXCR, applied by TCRdb to the 5' RACE reads, yields one record per CDR3 protein. The data show 650,000 to 1,000,000 distinct CDR3 sequences, around 50% seen once. Sample: blood. These receptors all come from a man at least 80 years old in good health. CDR3s include the opening cysteine and the closing phenylalanine or tryptophan. A D gene is named only where the DNA matches it firmly. For some rows the clone size is stated as once, few or many, or as a class when expanded; others skip it.

d_call	v_call	j_call	clone_size	cdr3_aa	cdr3_nt
TRBD2	TRBV5-1	TRBJ2-1	NA	CASSFLTGTSGGEQFF	TGCGCCAGCAGCTTCCTAACCGGGACTAGCGGTGGTGAGCAGTTCTTC
NA	TRBV5-8	TRBJ1-5	NA	CASSSVEPQHF	TGTGCCAGCAGCTCCGTGGAGCCCCAGCATTTT
NA	TRBV5-6	TRBJ2-1	NA	CASSPWGSAYNEQFF	TGTGCCAGCAGCCCCTGGGGATCGGCGTACAATGAGCAGTTCTTC
NA	TRBV28	TRBJ2-1	few	CASTRRGRNIYNEQFF	TGTGCCAGCACCCGGCGAGGGCGGAATATCTACAATGAGCAGTTCTTC
TRBD2	TRBV20-1	TRBJ2-1	few	CSASGGRAFYNEQFF	TGCAGTGCTAGCGGCGGGAGGGCCTTCTACAATGAGCAGTTCTTC
NA	TRBV21-1	TRBJ2-1	NA	CASSIQGLAGVPLPYNEQFF	TGTGCCAGCAGCATACAAGGACTAGCGGGAGTGCCCTTACCCTACAATGAGCAGTTCTTC
TRBD1	TRBV20-1	TRBJ1-6	NA	CSAKGTGGQNSPFHF	TGCAGTGCTAAGGGGACAGGGGGTCAAAATTCACCCTTCCACTTT
TRBD2	TRBV12-3/TRBV12-4	TRBJ2-7	few	CASSLLSGRSYEQYF	TGTGCCAGCAGCCTACTAAGCGGGAGATCTTACGAGCAGTACTTC
NA	TRBV19	TRBJ2-5	many	CASSSGTRRLETQYF	TGTGCCAGTAGTAGCGGGACACGACGTTTGGAGACCCAGTACTTC
TRBD2	TRBV2	TRBJ2-1	NA	CASSEERGLAGNNEQFF	TGTGCCAGCAGTGAAGAAAGGGGGCTAGCGGGAAACAATGAGCAGTTCTTC
NA	TRBV20-1	TRBJ1-6	once	CSARVTVSNSPLHF	TGCAGTGCTAGAGTGACGGTGTCTAATTCACCCCTCCACTTT
NA	TRBV10-1	TRBJ1-5	few	CASSDLGRPNQPQHF	TGCGCCAGCAGTGACCTGGGGCGGCCCAATCAGCCCCAGCATTTT
TRBD1	TRBV9	TRBJ1-1	NA	CASSEQGMNTEAFF	TGTGCCAGCAGCGAACAGGGGATGAACACTGAAGCTTTCTTT
NA	TRBV12-5	TRBJ2-7	NA	CASVRGNSYEQYF	TGTGCTAGTGTACGGGGAAACTCCTACGAGCAGTACTTC
NA	TRBV27	TRBJ2-1	once	CASSPYPTGAQETQFF	TGTGCCAGCAGTCCTTACCCAACCGGAGCCCAAGAGACCCAGTTCTTC
NA	TRBV12-3/TRBV12-4	TRBJ2-1	few	CASRFKENEQFF	TGTGCCAGCAGGTTTAAGGAGAATGAGCAGTTCTTC
NA	TRBV7-2	TRBJ2-1	NA	CASSYEGGQETQFF	TGTGCCAGCAGCTACGAAGGCGGCCAAGAGACCCAGTTCTTC
TRBD1	TRBV27	TRBJ2-3	NA	CASSVGTGNTQYF	TGTGCCAGCAGTGTAGGGACAGGGAATACGCAGTATTTT
NA	TRBV19	TRBJ2-1	few	CASSIDGQGVATTRNEQFF	TGTGCCAGTAGTATAGATGGCCAAGGGGTAGCAACTACGAGGAATGAGCAGTTCTTC
NA	TRBV2	TRBJ2-7	NA	CASREDGVYEQYF	TGTGCCAGCAGGGAGGACGGGGTCTACGAGCAGTACTTC
TRBD1	TRBV2	TRBJ1-1	NA	CASDPGQGTEAFF	TGTGCCAGCGATCCGGGACAGGGGACTGAAGCTTTCTTT
TRBD2	TRBV12-3/TRBV12-4	TRBJ2-5	many	CASSPSGRGETQYF	TGTGCCAGCAGCCCTAGCGGGAGAGGAGAGACCCAGTACTTC
TRBD1	TRBV28	TRBJ2-2	once	CASSLGQGPSSSNTGELFF	TGTGCCAGCAGCCTCGGACAGGGGCCCTCTTCATCTAACACCGGGGAGCTGTTTTTT
NA	TRBV6-2/TRBV6-3	TRBJ2-7	NA	CASSLQLPLHYEQYF	TGTGCCAGCAGCCTCCAACTGCCCCTACATTACGAGCAGTACTTC
NA	TRBV5-5	TRBJ2-1	many	CASSLDPSAYNEQFF	TGTGCCAGCAGCTTGGATCCTAGCGCATACAATGAGCAGTTCTTC
NA	TRBV6-6	TRBJ2-5	NA	CASSPSGQQETQYF	TGTGCCAGCAGTCCCTCCGGACAGCAAGAGACCCAGTACTTC
NA	TRBV20-1	TRBJ2-7	NA	CSALRMVSSYEQYF	TGCAGTGCCCTCAGGATGGTAAGCTCCTACGAGCAGTACTTC
TRBD2	TRBV28	TRBJ2-1	NA	CASSLLLAGGQAYNEQFF	TGTGCCAGCAGTTTATTACTAGCGGGAGGCCAAGCCTACAATGAGCAGTTCTTC
NA	TRBV18	TRBJ1-4	few	CASSLTGTNEKLFF	TGTGCCAGCTCCCTTACAGGGACCAATGAAAAACTGTTTTTT
TRBD2	TRBV29-1	TRBJ2-5	NA	CSVDRGLAGLETQYF	TGCAGCGTTGATCGGGGACTAGCGGGATTGGAGACCCAGTACTTC
TRBD1	TRBV28	TRBJ2-3	many	CATSAGGSADTQYF	TGTGCCACCTCGGCAGGGGGTAGCGCAGATACGCAGTATTTT
NA	TRBV7-9	TRBJ1-2	NA	CASSLQGPSGYTF	TGTGCCAGCAGCTTACAGGGGCCGAGCGGCTACACCTTC
TRBD2	TRBV10-3	TRBJ2-7	few	CAISDIGVGSGSSYEQYF	TGTGCCATCAGTGATATCGGTGTGGGTAGCGGGAGCTCCTACGAGCAGTACTTC
NA	TRBV28	TRBJ2-5	NA	CASSFLRDLAGETQYF	TGTGCCAGCAGTTTCCTCAGGGATCTAGCAGGAGAGACCCAGTACTTC
TRBD2	TRBV10-3	TRBJ2-1	few	CATQESGGTYNEQFF	TGTGCCACTCAAGAGAGCGGGGGCACTTACAATGAGCAGTTCTTC
TRBD1	TRBV4-1	TRBJ1-1	NA	CASSHTGGTGGEAFF	TGCGCCAGCAGCCACACGGGGGGGACAGGGGGCGAAGCTTTCTTT
TRBD2	TRBV27	TRBJ2-5	NA	CASSVLAGEGQNEQYF	TGTGCCAGCAGTGTTCTAGCGGGGGAGGGGCAGAATGAGCAGTACTTC
NA	TRBV11-3	TRBJ2-1	NA	CTSSPGQPWKPYNEQFF	TGTACCAGCAGCCCCGGACAGCCGTGGAAACCATACAATGAGCAGTTCTTC
TRBD1	TRBV20-1	TRBJ2-7	NA	CSARPPGTGSYEQYF	TGCAGTGCTAGGCCTCCAGGGACAGGGTCCTACGAGCAGTACTTC
NA	TRBV3-1	TRBJ2-3	few	CASSQSPTSTDTQYF	TGTGCCAGCAGCCAAAGTCCGACGAGCACAGATACGCAGTATTTT
NA	TRBV11-3	TRBJ2-1	few	CASSFRHRANSYNEQFF	TGTGCCAGCAGCTTTAGGCACCGGGCTAACTCCTACAATGAGCAGTTCTTC
NA	TRBV4-3	TRBJ2-6	few	CASSPVISGANVLTF	TGCGCCAGCAGCCCCGTTATCTCTGGGGCCAACGTCCTGACTTTC
TRBD2	TRBV20-1	TRBJ2-3	few	CSARLAGLPNTQYF	TGCAGTGCTAGACTAGCGGGGTTACCAAATACGCAGTATTTT
TRBD2	TRBV20-1	TRBJ2-7	NA	CSPNPGLGGWEQYF	TGCAGTCCCAACCCGGGACTAGGGGGGTGGGAGCAGTACTTC
NA	TRBV15	TRBJ2-2	NA	CATSRDLTGLELFF	TGTGCCACCAGCAGAGATCTAACAGGCCTGGAGCTGTTTTTT
NA	TRBV24-1	TRBJ2-2	few	CATSSGYTGELFF	TGTGCCACCAGTTCGGGATACACCGGGGAGCTGTTTTTT
NA	TRBV7-2	TRBJ2-2	NA	CASSLRWLGRPNTGELFF	TGTGCCAGCAGCTTAAGGTGGCTGGGACGGCCGAACACCGGGGAGCTGTTTTTT
NA	TRBV5-1	TRBJ2-7	NA	CASSLDRTSAYEQYF	TGCGCCAGCAGCTTGGACAGGACGAGCGCCTACGAGCAGTACTTC
TRBD2	TRBV3-1	TRBJ2-7	NA	CASSISGSAYEQYF	TGTGCCAGCAGTATTAGCGGGAGCGCCTACGAGCAGTACTTC
TRBD1	TRBV12-3/TRBV12-4	TRBJ1-2	NA	CASSQGQENYGYTF	TGTGCCAGCAGCCAGGGACAGGAGAACTATGGCTACACCTTC
NA	TRBV25-1	TRBJ2-5	once	CASREKTGIQETQYF	TGTGCCAGCAGAGAAAAGACAGGTATTCAAGAGACCCAGTACTTC
TRBD2	TRBV4-3	TRBJ2-2	many	CASSQAASGVTGELFF	TGCGCCAGCAGCCAAGCGGCTAGCGGTGTAACCGGGGAGCTGTTTTTT
TRBD2	TRBV7-8	TRBJ2-5	few	CASSLSGGLETQYF	TGTGCCAGCAGCTTATCGGGGGGTTTAGAGACCCAGTACTTC
TRBD2	TRBV6-2/TRBV6-3	TRBJ2-5	NA	CASSYRTSVETQYF	TGTGCCAGCAGTTATAGGACTAGCGTGGAGACCCAGTACTTC
TRBD1	TRBV4-1	TRBJ1-5	NA	CASSQPDRAYQPQHF	TGCGCCAGCAGCCAGCCGGACAGGGCTTATCAGCCCCAGCATTTT